This section outlines one T cell receptor (beta chain) sequence together with its context. Assay used: immunoSEQ multiplex PCR; TCRdb lists only in-frame clones, some missing. The data contain 50,000 to 70,000 clones, 75% to 90% of them singletons. Germline values: CDR1 LNHDA, CDR2 SQIVND (reference sequence). The CDR3 spans 13 residues. The J segment lost 6 bases and the V segment lost 3 bases, leaving 2 bases of the junction unmatched. The source of the sample is a study of T cell responses to AZD1222 COVID-19 vaccine. Here the sequenced sample was peripheral blood, taken on day 0 of MenACWY control vaccination. The chain uses TRBV19 and TRBJ1-1, with 9 positions matching TRBD1. The clonotype originates from an adult in good health. Here the CDR3 reads CASSMDRGSEAFF. In nucleotides, the CDR3 is TGTGCCAGTAGTATGGACAGGGGATCTGAAGCTTTCTTT. Together with reference TRBV19 and TRBJ1-1, the CDR3 gives the full variable domain: DGGITQSPKYLFRKEGQNVTLSCEQNLNHDAMYWYRQDPGQGLRLIYYSQIVNDFQKGDIAEGYSVSREKKESFPLTVTSAQKNPTAFYLCASSMDRGSEAFFGQGTRLTVV.